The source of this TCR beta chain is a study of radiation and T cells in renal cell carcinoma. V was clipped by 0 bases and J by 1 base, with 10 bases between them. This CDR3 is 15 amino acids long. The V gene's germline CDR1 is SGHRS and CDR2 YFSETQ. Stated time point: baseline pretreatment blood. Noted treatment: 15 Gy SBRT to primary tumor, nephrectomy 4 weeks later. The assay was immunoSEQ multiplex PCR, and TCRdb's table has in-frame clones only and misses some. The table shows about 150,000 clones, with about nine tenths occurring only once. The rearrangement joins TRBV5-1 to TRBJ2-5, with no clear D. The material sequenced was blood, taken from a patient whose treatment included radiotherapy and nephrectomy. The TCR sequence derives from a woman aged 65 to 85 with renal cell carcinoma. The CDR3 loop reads CASSLAANFQETQYF. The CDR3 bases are TGCGCCAGCAGCTTGGCGGCCAACTTCCAAGAGACCCAGTACTTC.